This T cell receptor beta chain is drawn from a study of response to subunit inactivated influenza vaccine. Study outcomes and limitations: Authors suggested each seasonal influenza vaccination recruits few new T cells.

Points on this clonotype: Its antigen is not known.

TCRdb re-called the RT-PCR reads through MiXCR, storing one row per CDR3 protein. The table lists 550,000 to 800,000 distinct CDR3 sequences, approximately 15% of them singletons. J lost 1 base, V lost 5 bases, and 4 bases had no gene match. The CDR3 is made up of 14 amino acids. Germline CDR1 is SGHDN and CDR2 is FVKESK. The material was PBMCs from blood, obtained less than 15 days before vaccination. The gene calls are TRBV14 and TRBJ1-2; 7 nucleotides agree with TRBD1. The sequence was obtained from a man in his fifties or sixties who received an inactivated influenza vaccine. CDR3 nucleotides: TGTGCCAGCAGCTGGGGGACAGTTAACTATGGCTACACCTTC. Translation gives CASSWGTVNYGYTF. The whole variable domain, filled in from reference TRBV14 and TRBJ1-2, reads EAGVTQFPSHSVIEKGQTVTLRCDPISGHDNLYWYRRVMGKEIKFLLHFVKESKQDESGMPNNRFLAERTGGTYSTLKVQPAELEDSGVYFCASSWGTVNYGYTFGSGTRLTVV.